The sequence of this T cell receptor (beta chain) was determined in a study of blood T cell repertoires in COVID-19. Study context: Some COVID-19 samples were acute and others convalescent; all came from the United States, Italy and Spain.

Only in-frame clones appear in the TCRdb table, and some are missing; sequencing was by immunoSEQ multiplex PCR. The sample includes tens of thousands of clones, 80% to 85% of them seen just once. The clonotype comes from a man in his 60s with active COVID-19. Sequenced input: peripheral blood.

The CDR3, as DNA: TGTGCCAGCAGCCCGACAGGGGGGAATGCTGAAGCTTTCTTT. It codes for CASSPTGGNAEAFF. This rearrangement joins TRBV27 to TRBJ1-1; 9 bases line up with TRBD1. This CDR3 has 14 amino acids. Germline V CDR1 and CDR2: MNHEY, SMNVEV (reference sequence). The ends lost 6 bases at V and 6 bases at J; junction bases unmatched: 8.